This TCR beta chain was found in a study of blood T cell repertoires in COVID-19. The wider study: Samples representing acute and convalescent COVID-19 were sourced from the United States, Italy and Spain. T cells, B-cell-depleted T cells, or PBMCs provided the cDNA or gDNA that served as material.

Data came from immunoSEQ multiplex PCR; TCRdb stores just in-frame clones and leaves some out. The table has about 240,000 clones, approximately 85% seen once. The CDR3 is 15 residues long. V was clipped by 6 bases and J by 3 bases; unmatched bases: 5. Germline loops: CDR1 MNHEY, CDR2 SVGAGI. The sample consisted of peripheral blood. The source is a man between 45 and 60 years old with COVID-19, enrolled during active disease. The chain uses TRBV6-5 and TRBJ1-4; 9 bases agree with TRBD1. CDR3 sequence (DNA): TGTGCCAGCAGACGGGACAGGGTCCCTAATGAAAAACTGTTTTTT. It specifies CASRRDRVPNEKLFF.